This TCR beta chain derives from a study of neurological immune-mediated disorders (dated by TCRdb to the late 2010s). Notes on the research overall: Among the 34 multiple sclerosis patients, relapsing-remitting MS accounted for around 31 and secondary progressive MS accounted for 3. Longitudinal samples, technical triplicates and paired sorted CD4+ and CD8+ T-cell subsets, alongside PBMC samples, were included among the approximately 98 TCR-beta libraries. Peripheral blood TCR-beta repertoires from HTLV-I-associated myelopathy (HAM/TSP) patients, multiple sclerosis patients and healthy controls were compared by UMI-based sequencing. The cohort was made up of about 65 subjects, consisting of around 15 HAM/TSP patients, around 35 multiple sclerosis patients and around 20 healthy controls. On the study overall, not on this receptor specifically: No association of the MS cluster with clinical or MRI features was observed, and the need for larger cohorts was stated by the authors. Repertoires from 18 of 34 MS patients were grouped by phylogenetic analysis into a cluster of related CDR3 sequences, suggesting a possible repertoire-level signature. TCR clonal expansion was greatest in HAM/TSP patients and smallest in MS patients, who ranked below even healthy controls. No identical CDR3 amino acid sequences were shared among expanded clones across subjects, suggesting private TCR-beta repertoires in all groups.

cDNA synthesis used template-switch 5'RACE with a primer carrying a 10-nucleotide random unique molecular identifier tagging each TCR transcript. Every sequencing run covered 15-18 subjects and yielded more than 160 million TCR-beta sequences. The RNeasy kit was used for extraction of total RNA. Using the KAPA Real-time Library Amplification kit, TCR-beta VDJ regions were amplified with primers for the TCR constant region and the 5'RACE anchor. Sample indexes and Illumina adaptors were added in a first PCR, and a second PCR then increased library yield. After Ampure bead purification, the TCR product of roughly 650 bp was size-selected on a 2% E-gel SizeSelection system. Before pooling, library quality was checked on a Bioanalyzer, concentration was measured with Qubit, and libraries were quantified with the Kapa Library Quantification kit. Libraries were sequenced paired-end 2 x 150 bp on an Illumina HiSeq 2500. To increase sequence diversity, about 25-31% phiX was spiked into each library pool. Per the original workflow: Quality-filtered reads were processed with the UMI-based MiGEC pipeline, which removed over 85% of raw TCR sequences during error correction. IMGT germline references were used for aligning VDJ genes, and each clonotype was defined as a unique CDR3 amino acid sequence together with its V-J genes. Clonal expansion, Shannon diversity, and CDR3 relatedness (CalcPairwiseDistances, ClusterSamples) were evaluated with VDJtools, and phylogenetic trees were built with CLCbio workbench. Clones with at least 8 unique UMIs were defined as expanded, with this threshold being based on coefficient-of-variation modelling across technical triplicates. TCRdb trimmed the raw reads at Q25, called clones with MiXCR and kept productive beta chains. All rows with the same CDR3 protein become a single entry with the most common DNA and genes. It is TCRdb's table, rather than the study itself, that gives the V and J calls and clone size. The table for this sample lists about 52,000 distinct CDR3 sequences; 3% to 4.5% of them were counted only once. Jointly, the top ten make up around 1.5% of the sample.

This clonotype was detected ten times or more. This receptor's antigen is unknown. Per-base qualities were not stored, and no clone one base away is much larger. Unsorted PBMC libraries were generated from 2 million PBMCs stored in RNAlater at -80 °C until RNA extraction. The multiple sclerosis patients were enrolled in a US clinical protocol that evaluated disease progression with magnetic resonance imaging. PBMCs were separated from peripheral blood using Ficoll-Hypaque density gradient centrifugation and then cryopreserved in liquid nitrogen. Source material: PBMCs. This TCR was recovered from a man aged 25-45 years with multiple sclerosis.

The CDR3 in this case is CSFGGGTEAFF. Here is the DNA: TGCAGCTTCGGGGGTGGCACTGAAGCTTTCTTT. The sequence is built from TRBV29-1 and TRBJ1-1; a tentative D match to TRBD1 spans 5 bases. From the cysteine through the phenylalanine, the CDR3 covers 11 amino acids. The sequence is cut down to CDR3 DNA, 33 bases in frame from base 1. Between the V and J ends, shortened by 8 bases and 4 bases respectively, the junction contains 11 bases. The germline V gene specifies SQVTM as CDR1 and ANQGSEA as CDR2.